This T cell receptor beta chain was retrieved from a study of identical twins (dated by TCRdb to about 2016). Regarding the research as a whole: The study deep-sequenced TCR alpha and beta repertoires from monozygotic twins, unrelated adults of various ages and cord blood to test whether fetal clonotypes persist. To rule out contamination, the twin experiments were replicated at different times with different library preparation protocols.

All donors were healthy Caucasians. Three pairs of female monozygotic twins, all aged 18 to 29 years, were included in the twin cohort. CD4+ and CD8+ T cell populations were isolated with positive isolation kits from Invitrogen. With respect to this clonotype: It has no known antigen specificity. Within one base of it there is no much larger clone, and no base qualities were kept.

Overall study outcomes, separate from this receptor: Out-of-frame TCR alpha sharing in monozygotic twins was systematically underestimated by recombination models, whereas sharing between unrelated individuals was in agreement with the recombination models. Abundant cord blood beta clonotypes carried fewer insertions; young adult naive repertoires showed a weaker similar trend, while memory repertoires showed none. Invariant T cells such as MAIT and iNKT could partly confound zero-insertion analyses, though diverse VJ usage argued against this for most clonotypes. A weaker excess of twin sharing was found in beta out-of-frame sequences because the signal-to-noise ratio was lowered by fewer shared sequences. Because the same donors could not be followed over many years, conclusions were based on cross-sectional statistical analysis. Compared with coincidental sharing between unrelated individuals, out-of-frame TCR alpha sequences shared between twins had an excess of sequences with low generation probability.

Library generation was performed with 5' RACE. The instrument was an Illumina HiSeq 2000. Template switching added a universal primer binding site, and the final cDNA carried a unique molecular identifier that allowed TCR cDNA molecules to be counted accurately. Specific primers in the conserved constant-segment region were used to synthesize first-strand cDNA for the TCR alpha and beta chains. To control for contamination, every cDNA library carried two barcodes: a SMART-Mk sample barcode plus Illumina barcodes. Two successive PCR steps introduced TruSeq adapter sequences along with Illumina sample barcodes. The TCR alpha and beta cDNA libraries were sequenced on the Illumina HiSeq platform using custom primers. On the authors' methods: MiGEC processed the raw reads to extract unique molecular identifiers, while MiXCR was used to determine the CDR3 positions. For each individual, recombination models were inferred using an EM algorithm with the repgenHMM and IGoR tools. The tcR package in R was used for shared clonotype analysis, with sharing normalized by the product of cloneset sizes. To study raw recombination free of thymic and clonal selection effects, out-of-frame nonproductive sequences were analyzed. TCRdb reran the public reads through fastp at Q25 and MiXCR, keeping productive beta chains. Each CDR3 protein appears once, grouped with its most common genes and DNA. The V and J calls and clone size are TCRdb's, not the authors'. The sample table lists more than 400,000 distinct CDR3 sequences, nearly 15% of them with a count of one. The leading ten clones occupy 0.44% of the sample.

Based on the germline V gene, the CDR1 and CDR2 sequences are SGHRS and YFSETQ. V drops 4 bases and J drops 5 bases, leaving 16 bases in between. The CDR3 holds 15 amino acids from the cysteine to the phenylalanine. Of the read, only the CDR3 DNA is kept; its 45 bases are in frame from base 1. The same data also went into a second study, on yellow fever vaccine responses in identical twins. From the second report: The authors reported that the T cell response to vaccination in identical twins appeared partly convergent and partly personalized. In the study, vaccine-responding T cell clones were precisely tracked in identical twins.

The receptor's source is a woman under 30 in good health. Sequencing was carried out using CD4+ T cells sorted from blood. Recombination connected TRBV5-1 to TRBJ2-1; perhaps TRBD1 is the D gene, with 7 bases matching. The CDR3 region: CASSAGGGAHNEQFF. The DNA sequence is TGCGCCAGCAGCGCCGGAGGGGGCGCACACAATGAGCAGTTCTTC.